These 16 T cell receptor beta chains were sequenced from one sample in a study of cytomegalovirus exposure and HLA in healthy donors (dated by TCRdb to about 2017). The library was made by the immunoSEQ multiplex PCR assay. For the multiplex PCR, a mixture combining 60 forward primers for TCR Vbeta segments and 13 reverse primers for TCR Jbeta segments was used. This immuneACCESS table, as held by TCRdb, lists in-frame sequences with V and J called but not all clones. Of the missing ones, under half trace to an unresolved V gene in checked studies; the others have no known cause. The sample table holds 95,000 to 150,000 clones, of which approximately 72% were seen once. The ten largest clonotypes hold more than 1.5% of the sample. The material sequenced was PBMCs. The source is a man aged 18 to 30 in good health and CMV-seronegative.

The genes are TRBV5-1 and TRBJ2-7; possibly TRBD1 for D (6 bases). The CDR3 consists of 15 residues. Trimming cost V 2 bases and J 3 bases, with 15 bases left between them. Per the germline V gene, CDR1 is SGHRS and CDR2 is YFSETQ. The CDR3 coding sequence is TGCGCCAGCAGCTTAACAGGGAATCCCGGCTACGAGCAGTACTTC. Amino acid sequence: CASSLTGNPGYEQYF.

The J gene is TRBJ2-2, the V gene TRBV14; 10 nucleotides align to TRBD2. From germline, CDR1 is SGHDN and CDR2 FVKESK. CDR3 length: 15 residues. Trimming cost V 4 bases and J 6 bases; bases outside gene matches: 5. CDR3 bases: TGTGCCAGCAGCCCGCTAGCGGGGGTAGCCGGGGAGCTGTTTTTT. It encodes CASSPLAGVAGELFF.

The chain has TRBV10-3 and TRBJ1-1, with D possibly being TRBD1 (5 bases). This CDR3 is 14 amino acids long. V lost 5 bases and J 8 bases, leaving 18 bases between the germline ends. Germline V lookup: CDR1 ENHRY, CDR2 SYGVKD. In DNA, the CDR3 is TGTGCCATCAGTCGGGACTCAGGAAGGGGCGAAGCTTTCTTT. Its protein product is CAISRDSGRGEAFF.

The chain employs TRBV5-1 and TRBJ1-6, with D possibly matching TRBD1 (6 bases). This CDR3 is built from 14 residues. V dropped 4 bases and J dropped 4 bases, with 9 bases sitting between them. The germline V gene encodes CDR1 SGHRS and CDR2 YFSETQ. CDR3 sequence: CASSEGQYNSPLHF. Here the CDR3 DNA reads TGCGCCAGCAGCGAGGGACAATATAATTCACCCCTCCACTTT. The complete variable domain, with remaining parts taken from reference TRBV5-1 and TRBJ1-6, reads KAGVTQTPRYLIKTRGQQVTLSCSPISGHRSVSWYQQTPGQGLQFLFEYFSETQRNKGNFPGRFSGRQFSNSRSEMNVSTLELGDSALYLCASSEGQYNSPLHFGNGTRLTVT.

The chain combines TRBV27 with TRBJ1-6; maybe TRBD1 (5 bases). Germline V gene data show CDR1 as MNHEY and CDR2 as SMNVEV (reference sequence). The CDR3 consists of 14 residues. Trimming cost V 0 bases and J 12 bases, with 12 bases left between them. CDR3 in DNA: TGTGCCAGCAGTTTATCTGGGGCGGTCGGACCCCTCCACTTT. It translates to CASSLSGAVGPLHF.

This clone has a handful of counts. This chain links TRBV2 with TRBJ1-4, with D perhaps TRBD1 (6 bases). Trimming shortened V by 3 bases and J by 8 bases, and 13 bases separated the two germline ends. Germline V lookup: CDR1 SNHLY, CDR2 FYNNEI. The CDR3 covers 14 residues. The DNA for the CDR3 is TGTGCCAGCAGTGATAGCCAGGGGAGCGAAAAACTGTTTTTT. As protein: CASSDSQGSEKLFF.

This sequence joins TRBV5-1 and TRBJ2-7; D is perhaps TRBD2 (7 bases). V was clipped by 2 bases and J by 5 bases, with 17 bases between them. Germline V CDR1 and CDR2: SGHRS, YFSETQ. The CDR3 length is 15 residues. The CDR3 protein is CASSFFPGGVDEQYF. The CDR3 DNA reads TGCGCCAGCAGCTTCTTTCCGGGGGGCGTGGACGAGCAGTACTTC.

The rearrangement uses TRBV30 and TRBJ1-3; TRBD1 aligns across 7 bases. Trimming took 3 bases from V and 0 from J; bases not matched to a gene: 8. CDR1 is GTSNPN and CDR2 is SVGIG in the germline V gene (reference sequence). This CDR3 region has 16 residues. The CDR3, as DNA: TGTGCCTGGAGCGTACGGACAGGCAACTCTGGAAACACCATATATTTT. This sequence encodes CAWSVRTGNSGNTIYF.

The genes are TRBV18 and TRBJ2-7; D call uncertain. CDR3 length: 14 residues. V lost 5 bases and J lost 0, with 11 bases in between. CDR1 and CDR2 from the germline V gene are KGHSH and LQKENI. CDR3 loop: CASSGQSGSYEQYF. In DNA form, the CDR3 reads TGTGCCAGCTCAGGCCAGTCGGGCTCCTACGAGCAGTACTTC.

The genes are TRBV5-6 and TRBJ2-5; TRBD2 matches 7 bases. The last part of the DNA fits TRBJ2-7 better; the J call may be wrong. The CDR3 totals 15 residues. The germline gives CDR1 SGHDT, CDR2 YYEEEE. The CDR3 here is CASTNQRDGGYEQYF. The CDR3, as DNA: TGTGCCAGCACTAACCAGCGGGACGGAGGCTACGAGCAGTACTTC.

The chain uses TRBV7-9 and TRBJ1-2; no reliable D call. Germline CDR1 and CDR2: SEHNR and FQNEAQ (reference sequence). CDR3 length equals 15 residues. The V end lost 1 base, the J end lost 4 bases, and 13 bases lay between the germline ends. The CDR3 bases are TGTGCCAGCAGCTTAGAGACCTTACTACCCTATGGCTACACCTTC. Protein: CASSLETLLPYGYTF.

This clone was seen a few times. The chain employs TRBV6-5 and TRBJ2-1, with a tentative D call TRBD1 (5 bases). There are 14 residues in the CDR3. Per germline, CDR1 MNHEY and CDR2 SVGAGI. Trimming took off 4 bases at V and 5 bases at J, with 12 bases between the two ends. In DNA, the CDR3 is TGTGCCAGCAGTTTGGACACCCTTGACAATGAGCAGTTCTTC. Protein product: CASSLDTLDNEQFF.

This clone was observed a handful of times. The chain combines TRBV6-1 with TRBJ1-4; 8 nucleotides match TRBD1. CDR1 is MNHNS, CDR2 SASEGT, per germline. The CDR3 runs to 14 residues. After removal of 8 bases from V and 6 bases from J, the junction contained 8 bases not matched to a gene. The CDR3 loop reads CASRTGSVYEKLFF. CDR3 coding DNA: TGTGCCAGCCGGACAGGGTCCGTTTATGAAAAACTGTTTTTT.

The V call is TRBV6-5, the J call TRBJ2-7; TRBD2 matches 9 bases. CDR1 and CDR2 from the germline V gene are MNHEY and SVGAGI. V gave up 2 bases and J gave up 6 bases; unmatched junction bases: 8. This CDR3 spans 15 amino acids. CDR3 residues: CASSYTGTSSLEQYF. DNA of the CDR3: TGTGCCAGCAGTTACACCGGGACTAGCTCTCTCGAGCAGTACTTC.

V and J are TRBV30 and TRBJ1-1, with 8 bases fitting TRBD1. Unmatched junction bases numbered 5, after V lost 1 base and J lost 4 bases. Germline values: CDR1 GTSNPN, CDR2 SVGIG (reference sequence). This CDR3 is 14 amino acids long. Written as DNA, the CDR3 is TGTGCCTGGAGTGCAAGACAGGGGAGCACTGAAGCTTTCTTT. Protein product: CAWSARQGSTEAFF.

This sequence joins TRBV25-1 and TRBJ2-2, with D possibly matching TRBD2 (5 bases). The V gene's germline CDR1 is MGHDK and CDR2 SYGVNS. The ends were cut back, 8 bases at V and 9 bases at J, with 22 bases in the middle. The CDR3 runs 15 residues. The CDR3 sequence: CASLSEQRGHRELFF. CDR3 coding DNA: TGTGCCAGCCTAAGCGAGCAAAGAGGGCACCGGGAGCTGTTTTTT.